A single sample is the source of the 31 T cell receptor beta chains below, sequenced in a study of blood T cell repertoires in COVID-19. Some clones are missing from TCRdb's copy, which holds only in-frame ones; the method was immunoSEQ multiplex PCR. The data contain about 110,000 clones, 70% to 80% of them singletons. Sequencing was done on a sample of peripheral blood. The origin of the receptors is a human donor with acute or convalescent COVID-19. The donor label of this sample is uncertain.

The chain uses TRBV5-5 and TRBJ2-3, with TRBD1 matching over 11 bases. Germline CDR1 reads SGHKS; CDR2 reads YYEKEE (reference sequence). The length of the CDR3 is 15 residues. Trimming cost V 2 bases and J 5 bases; bases outside gene matches: 4. The CDR3, as DNA: TGTGCCAGCAGCTTTCGGACAGGGGGCAGAGATACGCAGTATTTT. This encodes CASSFRTGGRDTQYF.

V usage is TRBV6-6 and J usage is TRBJ1-1; 9 bases align to TRBD1. The CDR3 loop spans 15 amino acids. From germline, CDR1 is MNHNY and CDR2 SVGAGI (reference sequence). V shed 7 bases, J shed 0 bases, and the junction held 6 bases outside the gene matches. The CDR3 DNA reads TGTGCCAGCAACCCACAGGGGGCGATGAACACTGAAGCTTTCTTT. This translates into CASNPQGAMNTEAFF.

This chain links TRBV2 with TRBJ2-7, with D perhaps matching TRBD1 (6 bases). Germline lookup yields CDR1 SNHLY and CDR2 FYNNEI. Trimming took 4 bases from V and 4 from J, leaving 8 bases between them. This CDR3 is built from 12 residues. As DNA, the CDR3 is TGTGCCAGCAGTGGCAGGGGTTACGAGCAGTACTTC. Its translation is CASSGRGYEQYF. The full variable domain, rest sourced from reference TRBV2 and TRBJ2-7, is EPEVTQTPSHQVTQMGQEVILRCVPISNHLYFYWYRQILGQKVEFLVSFYNNEISEKSEIFDDQFSVERPDGSNFTLKIRSTKLEDSAMYFCASSGRGYEQYFGPGTRLTVT.

The chain employs TRBV4-1 and TRBJ1-3, with a tentative D call TRBD1 (6 bases). Looked up from germline, CDR1 is MGHRA and CDR2 is YSYEKL. The CDR3 is 14 residues long. V lost 6 bases and J lost 0, with 9 bases in between. The CDR3 reads CASRDRNSGNTIYF. In nucleotides, the CDR3 is TGCGCCAGCAGGGACAGAAACTCTGGAAACACCATATATTTT.

Points on this clone: One base away lies a much larger clone, so this may be a sequencing read error. The J gene is TRBJ2-5, the V gene TRBV5-1; 10 nucleotides match TRBD1. The junction had 1 base not matched to a gene; V was cut back by 2 bases and J by 3 bases. The CDR3 is 14 amino acids. Germline V gene sequence: CDR1 SGHRS, CDR2 YFSETQ. The CDR3 DNA is TGCGCCAGCAGCTTTGGGACAGGGGAAGAGACCCAGTACTTC. Residues: CASSFGTGEETQYF.

J is TRBJ2-1 and V is TRBV18; D is unresolved. Germline V gene lookup returns CDR1 KGHSH and CDR2 LQKENI. Trimming took 0 bases from V and 4 from J, leaving 10 bases between them. The CDR3 is made up of 15 amino acids. CDR3 sequence reads: CASSPPQVIYNEQFF. DNA of the CDR3: TGTGCCAGCTCACCACCGCAGGTGATTTACAATGAGCAGTTCTTC.

The gene calls are TRBV2 and TRBJ2-7; D remains ambiguous. V lost 1 base and J lost 3, with 13 bases in between. This CDR3 contains 15 residues. The germline V gene has CDR1 SNHLY and CDR2 FYNNEI. The CDR3 bases are TGTGCCAGCAGTGAAGGGTCGTCGACGGGCTACGAGCAGTACTTC. Its protein is CASSEGSSTGYEQYF.

The CDR3 nucleotides read TGCGCCAGCAGCCAAGATACCGGAGGGAGCACAGATACGCAGTATTTT. Translated, it gives CASSQDTGGSTDTQYF. The chain links TRBV4-1 to TRBJ2-3, with D possibly being TRBD2 (6 bases). Trimming shortened V by 0 bases and J by 0 bases, and 10 bases separated the two germline ends. Germline loops: CDR1 MGHRA, CDR2 YSYEKL. This CDR3 spans 16 amino acids.

The chain employs TRBV2 and TRBJ2-5, with 7 bases that match TRBD1. Germline V gives CDR1 SNHLY, CDR2 FYNNEI. The ends lost 8 bases at V and 1 base at J; junction bases unmatched: 7. The CDR3 contains 14 residues. The CDR3 here is CASGRQGLQETQYF. CDR3 nucleotide sequence: TGTGCCAGCGGGCGACAGGGCCTCCAAGAGACCCAGTACTTC.

V and J are TRBV7-9 and TRBJ2-2; D is ambiguous. The V gene lost 0 bases and the J gene lost 1 base, with 12 bases spanning the gap. Germline CDR1 reads SEHNR; CDR2 reads FQNEAQ (reference sequence). The CDR3 runs 17 residues. The CDR3 loop is CASSLAFDWLNTGELFF. The CDR3 DNA is TGTGCCAGCAGCTTAGCGTTTGATTGGCTGAACACCGGGGAGCTGTTTTTT. Combining the CDR3 with reference TRBV7-9 and TRBJ2-2 gives the whole variable domain DTGVSQNPRHKITKRGQNVTFRCDPISEHNRLYWYRQTLGQGPEFLTYFQNEAQLEKSRLLSDRFSAERPKGSFSTLEIQRTEQGDSAMYLCASSLAFDWLNTGELFFGEGSRLTVL.

The chain joins TRBV15 to TRBJ1-2, with 9 bases identical to TRBD1. The CDR3 length is 17 residues. The germline CDR1 and CDR2 sequences are LNHNV and YYDKDF (reference sequence). V shed 5 bases and J 0 bases; nucleotides not matched to a gene: 10. The CDR3 DNA is TGTGCCACCAGCCCGACAGGGGGGAAAAAAGCTAACTATGGCTACACCTTC. This translates into CATSPTGGKKANYGYTF. Full variable domain (rest looked up from reference TRBV15 and TRBJ1-2): DAMVIQNPRYQVTQFGKPVTLSCSQTLNHNVMYWYQQKSSQAPKLLFHYYDKDFNNEADTPDNFQSRRPNTSFCFLDIRSPGLGDTAMYLCATSPTGGKKANYGYTFGSGTRLTVV.

This clone has a handful of counts. The gene calls are TRBV29-1 and TRBJ1-1; no definite D call. Per the germline V gene, CDR1 is SQVTM and CDR2 is ANQGSEA. This CDR3 contains 13 residues. V gave up 1 base and J gave up 4 bases, with 10 bases separating them. Here the CDR3 DNA reads TGCAGCGTTGAAGTGGTCCGCGGCACTGAAGCTTTCTTT. Protein product: CSVEVVRGTEAFF.

CDR3 nucleotide sequence: TGTGCCAGCAGCCAGACAGGGGGCAATCAGCCCCAGCATTTT. Its translation is CASSQTGGNQPQHF. This chain links TRBV7-8 with TRBJ1-5; 8 bases align to TRBD1. Germline-derived CDR1 and CDR2 are SGHVS and FQNEAQ. The CDR3 spans 14 residues. With V trimmed by 5 bases and J by 2 bases, 2 bases remained unmatched.

This clone turned up a few times. The chain links TRBV5-6 to TRBJ1-5; 7 bases align to TRBD1. The CDR3 consists of 16 residues. Germline assignment: CDR1 SGHDT and CDR2 YYEEEE. V lost 3 bases, J lost 6 bases, and 12 bases stayed unmatched. CDR3 nucleotides: TGTGCCAGCAGCTGGGGGGCACAGGGGATAAGTCAGCCCCAGCATTTT. As protein: CASSWGAQGISQPQHF.

J is TRBJ1-5 and V is TRBV2; 7 nucleotides agree with TRBD1. Trimming took 6 bases from V and 4 from J; bases not matched to a gene: 9. This CDR3 region has 15 residues. Germline CDR1 and CDR2: SNHLY and FYNNEI. The CDR3 reads CASSLGQATNQPQHF. The CDR3 bases are TGTGCCAGCAGCCTTGGACAGGCCACAAATCAGCCCCAGCATTTT.

The CDR3 DNA is TGTGCCAGCACCCAAGGGGGCTACGAGCAGTACTTC. Translating gives CASTQGGYEQYF. The chain employs TRBV5-8 and TRBJ2-7, with D perhaps matching TRBD1 (6 bases). This CDR3 has 12 residues. Trimming cost V 6 bases and J 3 bases, with 10 bases left between them. Germline V gene sequence: CDR1 SGHTS, CDR2 YDEGEE.

Written as DNA, the CDR3 is TGTGCCAGCAGCCTGCTAGGGGAAGGTGAAGCTTTCTTT. Protein: CASSLLGEGEAFF. This chain links TRBV6-5 with TRBJ1-1, with TRBD1 as a possible D gene (5 bases). The ends were cut back, 6 bases at V and 7 bases at J, with 15 bases in the middle. The length of the CDR3 is 13 residues. Germline V gives CDR1 MNHEY, CDR2 SVGAGI.

The chain carries TRBV7-3 and TRBJ2-7; 11 bases match TRBD2. The V segment lost 5 bases and the J segment 3 bases; nucleotides outside the gene matches: 6. The CDR3 loop spans 15 amino acids. The V gene's germline CDR1 is SGHTA and CDR2 FQGTGA. CDR3 sequence: CASSPRLAGFYEQYF. In nucleotides, the CDR3 is TGTGCCAGCAGCCCACGACTAGCGGGGTTCTACGAGCAGTACTTC. Full variable domain (missing parts from reference TRBV7-3 and TRBJ2-7): GAGVSQTPSNKVTEKGKYVELRCDPISGHTALYWYRQSLGQGPEFLIYFQGTGAADDSGLPNDRFFAVRPEGSVSTLKIQRTERGDSAVYLCASSPRLAGFYEQYFGPGTRLTVT.

V usage is TRBV4-2 and J usage is TRBJ2-7; 8 bases agree with TRBD2. V dropped 2 bases and J dropped 0; count of bases not matched to a gene: 3. Germline V gene sequence: CDR1 LGHNA, CDR2 YNFKEQ. CDR3 length: 15 residues. This CDR3 is CASSQPGGASYEQYF. DNA of the CDR3: TGTGCCAGCAGCCAACCGGGGGGGGCCTCCTACGAGCAGTACTTC.

The V and J genes are TRBV5-1 and TRBJ1-2; 12 nucleotides align to TRBD1. Germline CDR1 SGHRS, CDR2 YFSETQ. Losses at the gene ends were 0 bases for V and 7 bases for J; bases not matched to a gene: 4. This CDR3 contains 15 residues. CDR3: CASSLAAGQGAGYTF. The CDR3 DNA sequence: TGCGCCAGCAGCTTGGCCGCGGGACAGGGGGCTGGCTACACCTTC. Drawing the rest from reference TRBV5-1 and TRBJ1-2, the complete variable domain is KAGVTQTPRYLIKTRGQQVTLSCSPISGHRSVSWYQQTPGQGLQFLFEYFSETQRNKGNFPGRFSGRQFSNSRSEMNVSTLELGDSALYLCASSLAAGQGAGYTFGSGTRLTVV.

About this clone: A junction end diverges from the germline sequence, so it may reflect a read error. The CDR3 sequence is CASSPRQDTTDTQYF. In DNA form, the CDR3 reads TGTGCTAGCAGTCCCCGACAGGATACCACAGATACGCAGTATTTT. V usage is TRBV7-7 and J usage is TRBJ2-3; a weak D match, TRBD1 (6 bases). The germline V gene encodes CDR1 SSHAT and CDR2 FNYEAQ (reference sequence). This CDR3 comprises 15 residues.

This clone was counted between two and nine times. The rearrangement uses TRBV3-1 (or the pseudogene TRBV3-2) and TRBJ1-1; D perhaps matches TRBD1 (6 bases). V was cut by 2 bases and J by 5 bases, with 12 bases left in between. The CDR3 has 14 residues. Germline CDR1 is LGHDT and CDR2 is YNNKEL (reference sequence). The CDR3 loop reads CASSQTGRKTEAFF. CDR3 DNA: TGTGCCAGCAGCCAAACAGGGCGTAAGACTGAAGCTTTCTTT.

The V gene is TRBV24-1, the J gene TRBJ2-5, with 9 bases matching TRBD1. Germline CDR1 reads KGHDR; CDR2 reads SFDVKD. Germline trimming cut 3 bases from V and 5 bases from J; bases unmatched to any gene: 3. The CDR3 runs 14 residues. CDR3 protein: CATSDTGGGETQYF. CDR3 coding DNA: TGTGCCACCAGTGATACAGGGGGCGGGGAGACCCAGTACTTC.

V and J are TRBV7-2 and TRBJ2-5; 9 nucleotides agree with TRBD1. The length of the CDR3 is 13 residues. With 6 bases clipped from V and 5 bases from J, the junction kept 4 bases outside the gene matches. CDR1 and CDR2 from the germline V gene are SGHTA and FQGNSA. The CDR3 loop reads CASRRDRGETQYF. CDR3 in DNA: TGTGCCAGCAGAAGAGACAGGGGGGAGACCCAGTACTTC.

CDR3 coding DNA: TGTGCCAGCTCACTGCGGCACACTGAAGCTTTCTTT. Protein: CASSLRHTEAFF. The rearrangement uses TRBV18 and TRBJ1-1; D gene unclear. The germline CDR1 and CDR2 sequences are KGHSH and LQKENI. This CDR3 spans 12 amino acids. Between the trimmed V and J ends, which lost 4 bases and 3 bases, there was a span of 6 bases. The variable domain in full, completed from reference TRBV18 and TRBJ1-1, reads NAGVMQNPRHLVRRRGQEARLRCSPMKGHSHVYWYRQLPEEGLKFMVYLQKENIIDESGMPKERFSAEFPKEGPSILRIQQVVRGDSAAYFCASSLRHTEAFFGQGTRLTVV.

The chain has TRBV5-5 and TRBJ1-4; D is ambiguous. Germline V gives CDR1 SGHKS, CDR2 YYEKEE (reference sequence). The CDR3 is made up of 15 amino acids. V lost 3 bases to trimming and J lost 8 bases, with 17 bases between them. The CDR3 nucleotides read TGTGCCAGCAGCTCAATAACGAGTGCACGAGAAAAACTGTTTTTT. Translated, it gives CASSSITSAREKLFF.

V is TRBV4-1 and J is TRBJ1-5; 9 nucleotides agree with TRBD1. After removal of 0 bases from V and 4 bases from J, the junction contained 4 bases not matched to a gene. This CDR3 has 16 amino acids. Germline CDR1 is MGHRA and CDR2 is YSYEKL. The CDR3 DNA is TGCGCCAGCAGCCAAGATGGGACAGGGCTTAATCAGCCCCAGCATTTT. Amino acids: CASSQDGTGLNQPQHF.

V usage is TRBV5-1 and J usage is TRBJ1-1; D is undetermined. There are 15 residues in the CDR3. Trimming removed 4 bases from V and 5 bases from J, with 18 bases in between. Germline assignment: CDR1 SGHRS and CDR2 YFSETQ. CDR3 DNA: TGCGCCAGCAGCCGAGCAGTCGATTACGGGACTGAAGCTTTCTTT. It translates to CASSRAVDYGTEAFF.

The CDR3 loop is CASSQLDTQYF. In DNA, the CDR3 is TGTGCCAGCAGCCAACTAGATACGCAGTATTTT. The chain has TRBV3-1 (or the pseudogene TRBV3-2) and TRBJ2-3; D unclear. The germline gives CDR1 LGHDT, CDR2 YNNKEL (reference sequence). Between the trimmed V and J ends, which lost 2 bases and 5 bases, there was a span of 2 bases. The CDR3 consists of 11 residues.

The rearrangement links TRBV11-3 to TRBJ2-1; 8 bases are a match to TRBD1. In germline, CDR1 is SGHNT, CDR2 YENEEA. CDR3 length equals 13 residues. The junction had 2 bases not matched to a gene; V was cut back by 3 bases and J by 7 bases. This chain's CDR3 is CASSFQGANEQFF. DNA for the CDR3: TGTGCCAGCAGCTTCCAGGGGGCGAATGAGCAGTTCTTC.

The chain is built from TRBV9 and TRBJ1-6, with D possibly TRBD1 on 5 matching bases. Germline CDR1 is SGDLS and CDR2 is YYNGEE. The germline V and J ends were trimmed by 4 bases and 10 bases, with 27 bases remaining between them. There are 18 residues in the CDR3. The CDR3 here is CASSSDGGASALRSPLHF. CDR3 sequence (DNA): TGTGCCAGCAGCTCAGATGGCGGGGCAAGCGCTTTACGGTCACCCCTCCACTTT.